The 13 T cell receptor beta chains reported below all come from one sample, sequenced in a study of cytomegalovirus exposure and HLA in healthy donors. PCR primers comprised 60 Vbeta and 13 Jbeta primers. Generated by immunoSEQ multiplex PCR, the TCRdb table keeps only in-frame clones and is missing some. The sample includes roughly 120,000 clones, 55% to 65% of them seen just once. The sequenced sample was PBMCs. All receptors come from a woman under 40 in good health and CMV-seronegative.

This clone was detected only a few times. This rearrangement joins TRBV13 to TRBJ2-7, with D tentatively TRBD1 (5 bases). Germline CDR1 and CDR2: PRHDT and FYEKMQ (reference sequence). This CDR3 contains 13 residues. V was clipped by 5 bases and J by 0 bases, with 8 bases between them. CDR3 in DNA: TGTGCCAGCAGCCCAGGGCCCTCCTACGAGCAGTACTTC. Amino acids: CASSPGPSYEQYF.

The CDR3 here is CASSLLGGTGELFF. The CDR3, as DNA: TGTGCCAGCAGCCTACTGGGAGGGACCGGGGAGCTGTTTTTT. The genes are TRBV11-1 and TRBJ2-2; 7 bases are shared with TRBD2. The germline CDR1 and CDR2 sequences are SGHAT and FQDESV (reference sequence). V gave up 5 bases and J gave up 5 bases; unmatched junction bases: 5. The CDR3 length is 14 residues.

There are a few counts of this clone. For the CDR3, the DNA is TGTGCCAGCAGCTTAACAGGTAGCACCTACAATGAGCAGTTCTTC. It translates to CASSLTGSTYNEQFF. The V and J genes are TRBV11-1 and TRBJ2-1; D might be TRBD1 (5 bases). Trimming left V 2 bases short and J 2 bases short, with 10 bases between. Germline values: CDR1 SGHAT, CDR2 FQDESV (reference sequence). The CDR3 spans 15 residues.

The V and J genes are TRBV6-4 and TRBJ2-1; 11 bases are a match to TRBD2. Germline V gene lookup returns CDR1 MRHNA and CDR2 SNTAGT. V lost 5 bases, J lost 6 bases, and 18 bases stayed unmatched. The CDR3 is 19 residues long. The CDR3 spells CASSRTSGSGEVGCNEQFF. The CDR3 bases are TGTGCCAGCAGTCGGACTAGCGGGTCGGGGGAGGTTGGTTGCAATGAGCAGTTCTTC.

This chain links TRBV5-4 with TRBJ2-5, with D perhaps matching TRBD1 (6 bases). Trimming left V 2 bases short and J 5 bases short, with 16 bases between. From germline, CDR1 is SGHNT and CDR2 YYREEE (reference sequence). This CDR3 comprises 15 residues. The CDR3 loop reads CASSLLAQRGETQYF. The CDR3 region has the DNA TGTGCCAGCAGCTTATTAGCCCAGAGGGGGGAGACCCAGTACTTC.

The rearrangement links TRBV27 to TRBJ2-1; 8 positions agree with TRBD2. The V gene end was trimmed by 2 bases and the J gene end by 8 bases; junction bases not matched to a gene: 8. The CDR3 consists of 15 residues. CDR1 MNHEY and CDR2 SMNVEV come from the germline V gene (reference sequence). As DNA, the CDR3 is TGTGCCAGCAGTTTAACGAGCGGGAGTCTGGATGAGCAGTTCTTC. The encoded protein is CASSLTSGSLDEQFF.

The chain uses TRBV29-1 and TRBJ2-1; TRBD1 matches 8 bases. Germline V gives CDR1 SQVTM, CDR2 ANQGSEA. The V and J ends lost 6 bases and 2 bases, in that order; junction bases with no gene match: 9. CDR3 length: 15 residues. The CDR3 region is CSVLPGQEAYNEQFF. In DNA form, the CDR3 reads TGCAGCGTCTTACCGGGACAGGAGGCCTACAATGAGCAGTTCTTC.

This clone showed up just once. The genes are TRBV5-1 and TRBJ1-2; D might be TRBD1 (5 bases). The CDR3 totals 16 residues. Trimming removed 0 bases from V and 1 base from J, with 13 bases in between. Germline CDR1 and CDR2: SGHRS and YFSETQ. The CDR3 loop reads CASSLGGLVFNYGYTF. The CDR3 DNA reads TGCGCCAGCAGCTTGGGGGGCCTAGTCTTTAACTATGGCTACACCTTC. The full variable domain, its missing parts supplied by reference TRBV5-1 and TRBJ1-2, is KAGVTQTPRYLIKTRGQQVTLSCSPISGHRSVSWYQQTPGQGLQFLFEYFSETQRNKGNFPGRFSGRQFSNSRSEMNVSTLELGDSALYLCASSLGGLVFNYGYTFGSGTRLTVV.

The V gene is TRBV2, the J gene TRBJ2-1, with 8 bases matching TRBD2. Losses at the gene ends were 3 bases for V and 11 bases for J; bases not matched to a gene: 9. This CDR3 has 14 residues. Germline CDR1 SNHLY, CDR2 FYNNEI. The CDR3 here is CASSEEVAGGKQFF. CDR3 in DNA: TGTGCCAGCAGTGAGGAGGTGGCGGGGGGTAAGCAGTTCTTC.

The chain combines TRBV30 with TRBJ2-3; tentative D call: TRBD1 (5 bases). Trimming pared 0 bases from V and 3 bases from J, leaving 10 bases between. Germline-derived CDR1 and CDR2 are GTSNPN and SVGIG (reference sequence). The CDR3 spans 14 residues. In DNA, the CDR3 is TGTGCCTGGAGTGTTAACAGGAGAACAGATACGCAGTATTTT. Its protein is CAWSVNRRTDTQYF.

The chain employs TRBV19 and TRBJ2-7; D perhaps matches TRBD1 (6 bases). CDR3 size: 15 residues. V was pared by 3 bases and J by 3 bases, with 15 bases between. Germline V gene lookup returns CDR1 LNHDA and CDR2 SQIVND (reference sequence). CDR3 bases: TGTGCCAGTAGTATCGCCTTGGGACACCGCTACGAGCAGTACTTC. It yields the protein CASSIALGHRYEQYF.

The rearrangement links TRBV27 to TRBJ2-1, with 7 bases matching TRBD1. This CDR3 has 16 residues. Germline lookup yields CDR1 MNHEY and CDR2 SMNVEV (reference sequence). J was trimmed by 7 bases and V by 3 bases; bases with no gene match: 12. The CDR3 coding sequence is TGTGCCAGCAGTTTCGGACAGGAAACAACCGGGAATGAGCAGTTCTTC. It is translated as CASSFGQETTGNEQFF.

This clone came up once. The chain is built from TRBV19 and TRBJ2-1, with 12 bases that match TRBD2. The V gene end was trimmed by 1 base and the J gene end by 7 bases; junction bases not matched to a gene: 5. From germline, CDR1 is LNHDA and CDR2 SQIVND (reference sequence). This CDR3 spans 16 amino acids. CDR3 coding DNA: TGTGCCAGTAGTATAGCAACTAGCGGGAGGTCAAATGAGCAGTTCTTC. Amino acids: CASSIATSGRSNEQFF.